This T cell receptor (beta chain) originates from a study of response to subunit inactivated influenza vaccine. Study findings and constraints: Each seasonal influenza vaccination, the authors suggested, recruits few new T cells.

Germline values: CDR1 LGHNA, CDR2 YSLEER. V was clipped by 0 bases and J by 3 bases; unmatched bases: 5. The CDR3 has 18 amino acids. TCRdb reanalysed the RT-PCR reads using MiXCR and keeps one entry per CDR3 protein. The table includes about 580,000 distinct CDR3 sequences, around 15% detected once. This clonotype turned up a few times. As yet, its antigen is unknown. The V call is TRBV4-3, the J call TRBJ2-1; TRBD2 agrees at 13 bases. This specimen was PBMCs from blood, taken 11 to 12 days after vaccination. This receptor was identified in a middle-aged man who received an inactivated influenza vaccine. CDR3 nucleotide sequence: TGCGCCAGCAGCCAAGACCACGGACTAGCGGGAGTCTACAATGAGCAGTTCTTC. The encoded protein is CASSQDHGLAGVYNEQFF.